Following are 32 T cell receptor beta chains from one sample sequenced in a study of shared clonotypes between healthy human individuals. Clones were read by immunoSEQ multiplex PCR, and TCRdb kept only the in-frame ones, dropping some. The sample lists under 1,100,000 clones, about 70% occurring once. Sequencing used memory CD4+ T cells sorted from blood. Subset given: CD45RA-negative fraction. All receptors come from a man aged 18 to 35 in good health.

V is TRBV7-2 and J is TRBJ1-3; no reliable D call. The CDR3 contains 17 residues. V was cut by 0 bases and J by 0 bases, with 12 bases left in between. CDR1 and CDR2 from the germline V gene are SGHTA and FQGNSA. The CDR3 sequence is CASSLAGRGRSGNTIYF. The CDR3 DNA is TGTGCCAGCAGCTTAGCCGGTCGCGGACGCTCTGGAAACACCATATATTTT. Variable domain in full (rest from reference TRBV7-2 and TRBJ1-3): GAGVSQSPSNKVTEKGKDVELRCDPISGHTALYWYRQSLGQGLEFLIYFQGNSAPDKSGLPSDRFSAERTGGSVSTLTIQRTQQEDSAVYLCASSLAGRGRSGNTIYFGEGSWLTVV.

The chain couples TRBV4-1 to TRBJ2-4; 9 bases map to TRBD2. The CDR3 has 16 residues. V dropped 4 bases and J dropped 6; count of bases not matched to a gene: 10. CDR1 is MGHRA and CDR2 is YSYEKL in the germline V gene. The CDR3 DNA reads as TGCGCCAGCAGCCGGTCCTTAGAGCGGGAGGTAAACATTCAGTACTTC. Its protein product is CASSRSLEREVNIQYF.

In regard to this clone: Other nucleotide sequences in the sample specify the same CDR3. The DNA of the CDR3 is TGTGCCAGCAGCTTGCGGGGAACAGATACGCAGTATTTT. Translation gives CASSLRGTDTQYF. The rearrangement uses TRBV5-4 and TRBJ2-3; D may be TRBD2 (5 bases). Germline lookup yields CDR1 SGHNT and CDR2 YYREEE (reference sequence). The CDR3 totals 13 residues. Trimming cost V 1 base and J 3 bases, with 6 bases left between them.

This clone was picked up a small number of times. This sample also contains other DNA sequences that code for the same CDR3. The CDR3 spells CASSSLYEQYF. The DNA for the CDR3 is TGTGCCAGCAGTTCCCTATACGAGCAGTACTTC. The chain is built from TRBV6-5 and TRBJ2-7; D not resolved. Germline loops: CDR1 MNHEY, CDR2 SVGAGI. V lost 4 bases and J lost 4, with 5 bases in between. This CDR3 has 11 residues.

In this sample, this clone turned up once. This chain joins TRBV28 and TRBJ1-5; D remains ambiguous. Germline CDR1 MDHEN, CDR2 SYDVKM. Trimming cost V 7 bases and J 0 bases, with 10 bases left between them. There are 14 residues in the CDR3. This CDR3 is CASIPGSSNQPQHF. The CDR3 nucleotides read TGTGCCAGCATCCCGGGGAGTAGCAATCAGCCCCAGCATTTT.

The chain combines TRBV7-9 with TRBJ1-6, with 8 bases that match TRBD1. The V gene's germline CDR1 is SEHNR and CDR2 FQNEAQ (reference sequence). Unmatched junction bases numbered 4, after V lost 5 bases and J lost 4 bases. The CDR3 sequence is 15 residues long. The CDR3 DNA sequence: TGTGCCAGCAGCCAAGACAGGGGTTATAATTCACCCCTCCACTTT. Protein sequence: CASSQDRGYNSPLHF.

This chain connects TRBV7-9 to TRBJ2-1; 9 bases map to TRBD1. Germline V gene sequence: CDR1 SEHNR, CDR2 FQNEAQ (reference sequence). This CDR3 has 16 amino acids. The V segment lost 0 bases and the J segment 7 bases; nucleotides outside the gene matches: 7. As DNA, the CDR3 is TGTGCCAGCAGCTTAGCGACAGGGGGTGCCAGAAATGAGCAGTTCTTC. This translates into CASSLATGGARNEQFF.

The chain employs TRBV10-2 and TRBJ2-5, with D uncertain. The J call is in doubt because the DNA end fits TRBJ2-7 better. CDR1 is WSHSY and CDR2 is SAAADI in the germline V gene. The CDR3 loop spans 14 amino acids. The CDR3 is CASSDGKWSHEQYF. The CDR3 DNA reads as TGCGCCAGCAGTGATGGGAAGTGGAGCCACGAGCAGTACTTC.

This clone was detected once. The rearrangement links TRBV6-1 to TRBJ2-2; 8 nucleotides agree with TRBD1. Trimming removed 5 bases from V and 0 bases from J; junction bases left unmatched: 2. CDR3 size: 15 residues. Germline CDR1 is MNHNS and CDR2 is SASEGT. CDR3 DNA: TGTGCCAGCAGTTGGGACAGGACGAACACCGGGGAGCTGTTTTTT. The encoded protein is CASSWDRTNTGELFF.

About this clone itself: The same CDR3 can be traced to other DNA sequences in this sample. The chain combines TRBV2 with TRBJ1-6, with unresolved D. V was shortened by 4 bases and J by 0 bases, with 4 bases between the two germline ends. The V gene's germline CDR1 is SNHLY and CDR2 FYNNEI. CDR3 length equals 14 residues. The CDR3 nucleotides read TGTGCCAGCAGTGGAGACTCCTATAATTCACCCCTCCACTTT. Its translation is CASSGDSYNSPLHF.

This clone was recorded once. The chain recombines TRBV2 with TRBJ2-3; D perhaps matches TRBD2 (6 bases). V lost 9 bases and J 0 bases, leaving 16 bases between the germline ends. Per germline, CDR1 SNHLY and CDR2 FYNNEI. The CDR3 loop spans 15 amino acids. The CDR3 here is CASAEGFTSTDTQYF. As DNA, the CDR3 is TGTGCCAGTGCGGAGGGGTTCACTAGCACAGATACGCAGTATTTT.

The CDR3 reads CATSSRDRGTLEAFF. The CDR3 region has the DNA TGTGCCACCAGCAGCCGGGACAGGGGTACCCTTGAAGCTTTCTTT. V is TRBV15 and J is TRBJ1-1, with TRBD1 matching 10 bases. The CDR3 sequence is 15 residues long. After removal of 3 bases from V and 7 bases from J, the junction contained 8 bases not matched to a gene. The V gene's germline CDR1 is LNHNV and CDR2 YYDKDF (reference sequence). The full variable domain, in which reference TRBV15 and TRBJ1-1 provide the parts outside the CDR3, is DAMVIQNPRYQVTQFGKPVTLSCSQTLNHNVMYWYQQKSSQAPKLLFHYYDKDFNNEADTPDNFQSRRPNTSFCFLDIRSPGLGDTAMYLCATSSRDRGTLEAFFGQGTRLTVV.

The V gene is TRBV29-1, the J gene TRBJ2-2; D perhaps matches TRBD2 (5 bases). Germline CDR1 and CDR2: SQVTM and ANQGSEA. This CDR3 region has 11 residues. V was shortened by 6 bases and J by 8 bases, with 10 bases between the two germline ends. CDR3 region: CSVGTGGELFF. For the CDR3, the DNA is TGCAGCGTGGGAACGGGAGGGGAGCTGTTTTTT.

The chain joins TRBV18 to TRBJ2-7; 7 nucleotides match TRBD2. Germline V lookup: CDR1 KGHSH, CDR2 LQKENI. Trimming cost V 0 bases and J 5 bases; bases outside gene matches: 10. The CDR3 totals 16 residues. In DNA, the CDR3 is TGTGCCAGCTCACCACCCTGGGGCGGGAGCGAAGACGAGCAGTACTTC. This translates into CASSPPWGGSEDEQYF.

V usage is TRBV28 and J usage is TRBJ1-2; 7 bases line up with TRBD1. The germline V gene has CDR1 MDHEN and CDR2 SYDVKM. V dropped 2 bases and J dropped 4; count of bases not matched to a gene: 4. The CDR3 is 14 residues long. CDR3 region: CASSLNPGGYGYTF. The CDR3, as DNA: TGTGCCAGCAGTTTAAATCCAGGGGGCTATGGCTACACCTTC.

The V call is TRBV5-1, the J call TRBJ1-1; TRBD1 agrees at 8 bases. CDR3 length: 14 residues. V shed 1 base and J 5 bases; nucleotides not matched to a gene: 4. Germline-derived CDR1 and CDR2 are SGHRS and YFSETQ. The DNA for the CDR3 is TGCGCCAGCAGCTTGTCACAGGGGGAGACTGAAGCTTTCTTT. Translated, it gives CASSLSQGETEAFF.

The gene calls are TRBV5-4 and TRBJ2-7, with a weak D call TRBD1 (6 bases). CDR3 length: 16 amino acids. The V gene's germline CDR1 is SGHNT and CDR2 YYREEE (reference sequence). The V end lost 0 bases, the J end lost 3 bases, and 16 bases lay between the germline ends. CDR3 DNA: TGTGCCAGCAGCTTGGACAGGGTTACCTCCCTCTACGAGCAGTACTTC. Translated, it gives CASSLDRVTSLYEQYF.

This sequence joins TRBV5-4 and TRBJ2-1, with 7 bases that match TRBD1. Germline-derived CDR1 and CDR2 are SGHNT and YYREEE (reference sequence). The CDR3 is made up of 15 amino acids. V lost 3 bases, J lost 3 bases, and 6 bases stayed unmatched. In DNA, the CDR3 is TGTGCCAGCAGCTCCCGGGACAGCTACTACAATGAGCAGTTCTTC. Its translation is CASSSRDSYYNEQFF.

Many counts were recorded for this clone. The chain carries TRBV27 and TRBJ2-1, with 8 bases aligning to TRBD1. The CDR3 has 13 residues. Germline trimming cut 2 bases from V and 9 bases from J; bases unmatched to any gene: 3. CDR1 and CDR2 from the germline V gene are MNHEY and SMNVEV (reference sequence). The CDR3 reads CASSLGQGIEQFF. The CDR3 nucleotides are TGTGCCAGCAGTTTAGGACAGGGTATTGAGCAGTTCTTC.

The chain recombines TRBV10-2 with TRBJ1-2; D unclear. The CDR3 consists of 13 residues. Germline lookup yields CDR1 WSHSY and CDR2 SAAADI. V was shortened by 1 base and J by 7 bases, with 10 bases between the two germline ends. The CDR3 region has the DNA TGCGCCAGCAGTGAGTGGGGATCGGGTGGCTACACCTTC. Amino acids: CASSEWGSGGYTF.

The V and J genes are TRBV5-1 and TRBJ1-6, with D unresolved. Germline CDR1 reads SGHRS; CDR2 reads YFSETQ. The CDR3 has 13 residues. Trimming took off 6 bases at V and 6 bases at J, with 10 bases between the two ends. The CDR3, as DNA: TGCGCCAGCACTTACGAGGGTAATTCACCCCTCCACTTT. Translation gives CASTYEGNSPLHF.

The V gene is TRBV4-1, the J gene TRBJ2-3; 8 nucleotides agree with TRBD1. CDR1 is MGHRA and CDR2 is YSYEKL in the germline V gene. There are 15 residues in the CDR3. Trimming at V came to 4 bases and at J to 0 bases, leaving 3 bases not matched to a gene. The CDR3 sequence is CASSRGQGSTDTQYF. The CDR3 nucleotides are TGCGCCAGCAGCCGCGGACAGGGAAGCACAGATACGCAGTATTTT.

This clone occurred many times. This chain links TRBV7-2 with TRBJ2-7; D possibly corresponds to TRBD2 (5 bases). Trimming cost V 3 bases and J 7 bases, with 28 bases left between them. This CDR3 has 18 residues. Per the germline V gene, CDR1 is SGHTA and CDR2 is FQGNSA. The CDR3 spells CASSFSILGLGGNEEQYF. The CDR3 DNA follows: TGTGCCAGCAGCTTTTCAATCCTTGGCCTAGGAGGAAACGAGGAGCAGTACTTC.

CDR3: CASSLAYYETQYF. CDR3 bases: TGTGCCAGCAGCTTAGCGTATTATGAGACCCAGTACTTC. The chain employs TRBV11-1 and TRBJ2-5, with D unresolved. Germline lookup yields CDR1 SGHAT and CDR2 FQDESV (reference sequence). This CDR3 has 13 amino acids. Trimming stripped 0 bases from V and 5 bases from J, with 7 bases between.

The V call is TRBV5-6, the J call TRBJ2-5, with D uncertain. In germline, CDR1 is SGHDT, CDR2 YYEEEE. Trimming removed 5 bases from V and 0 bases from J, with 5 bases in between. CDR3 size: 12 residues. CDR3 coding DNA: TGTGCCAGCAGACAGTACCAAGAGACCCAGTACTTC. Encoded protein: CASRQYQETQYF.

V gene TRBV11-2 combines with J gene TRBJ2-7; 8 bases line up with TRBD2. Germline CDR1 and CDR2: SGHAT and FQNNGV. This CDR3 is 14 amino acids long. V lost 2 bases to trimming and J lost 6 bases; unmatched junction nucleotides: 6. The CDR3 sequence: CASSLPRGGAEQYF. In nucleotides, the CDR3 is TGTGCCAGCAGCTTACCCCGGGGGGGGGCCGAGCAGTACTTC. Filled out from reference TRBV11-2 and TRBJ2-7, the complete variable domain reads EAGVAQSPRYKIIEKRQSVAFWCNPISGHATLYWYQQILGQGPKLLIQFQNNGVVDDSQLPKDRFSAERLKGVDSTLKIQPAKLEDSAVYLCASSLPRGGAEQYFGPGTRLTVT.

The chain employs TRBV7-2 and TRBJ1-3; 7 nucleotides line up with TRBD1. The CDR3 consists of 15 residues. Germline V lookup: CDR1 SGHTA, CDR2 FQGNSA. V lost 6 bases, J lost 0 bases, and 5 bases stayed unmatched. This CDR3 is CASRRDSYSGNTIYF. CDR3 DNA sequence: TGTGCCAGCAGACGGGACAGTTACTCTGGAAACACCATATATTTT. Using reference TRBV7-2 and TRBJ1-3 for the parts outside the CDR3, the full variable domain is GAGVSQSPSNKVTEKGKDVELRCDPISGHTALYWYRQSLGQGLEFLIYFQGNSAPDKSGLPSDRFSAERTGGSVSTLTIQRTQQEDSAVYLCASRRDSYSGNTIYFGEGSWLTVV.

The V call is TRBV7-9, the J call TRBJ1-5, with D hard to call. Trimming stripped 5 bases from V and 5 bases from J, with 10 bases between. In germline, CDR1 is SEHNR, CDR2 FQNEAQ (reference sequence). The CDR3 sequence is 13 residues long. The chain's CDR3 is CASSKYVDQPQHF. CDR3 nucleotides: TGTGCCAGCAGCAAATACGTGGATCAGCCCCAGCATTTT.

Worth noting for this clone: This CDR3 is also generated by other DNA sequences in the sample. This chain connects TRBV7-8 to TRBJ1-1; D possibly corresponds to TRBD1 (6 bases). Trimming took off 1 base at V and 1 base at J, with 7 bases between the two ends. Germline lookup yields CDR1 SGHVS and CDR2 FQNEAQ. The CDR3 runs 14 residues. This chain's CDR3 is CASSLGTANTEAFF. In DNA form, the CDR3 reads TGTGCCAGCAGCTTAGGGACAGCGAACACTGAAGCTTTCTTT.

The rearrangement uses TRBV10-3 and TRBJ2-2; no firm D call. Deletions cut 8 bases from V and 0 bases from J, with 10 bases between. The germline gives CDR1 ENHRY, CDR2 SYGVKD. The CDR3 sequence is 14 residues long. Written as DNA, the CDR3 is TGTGCCATCGGGGTATCCCCGAACACCGGGGAGCTGTTTTTT. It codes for CAIGVSPNTGELFF.

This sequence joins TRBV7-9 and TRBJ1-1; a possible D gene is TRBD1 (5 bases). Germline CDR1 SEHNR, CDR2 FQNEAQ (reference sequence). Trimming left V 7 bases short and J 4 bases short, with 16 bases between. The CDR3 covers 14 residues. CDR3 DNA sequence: TGTGCCAGCACCAACCCCCAGGGTAGCACTGAAGCTTTCTTT. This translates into CASTNPQGSTEAFF.

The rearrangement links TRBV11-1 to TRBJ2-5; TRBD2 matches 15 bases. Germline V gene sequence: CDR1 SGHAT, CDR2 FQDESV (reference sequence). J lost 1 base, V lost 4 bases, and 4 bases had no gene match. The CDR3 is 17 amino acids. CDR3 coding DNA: TGTGCCAGCAGCTCGGGACTAGCGGGGGGACCCCAAGAGACCCAGTACTTC. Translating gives CASSSGLAGGPQETQYF.